This note documents a single T cell receptor beta chain sequence. Its antigen is unknown. Between the trimmed V and J ends, which lost 7 bases and 1 base, there was a span of 19 bases. Per the germline V gene, CDR1 is SQVTM and CDR2 is ANQGSEA. CDR3 length: 16 residues. Profiled with immunoSEQ multiplex PCR; TCRdb holds only in-frame clones, not every one. The sample lists tens of thousands of clones, 90% to 95% occurring once. The data belong to a study of cytomegalovirus exposure and HLA in healthy donors. Overall study findings and caveats: As confirmed in vitro, a few CMV-associated chains were specific for CMV antigens. The study recorded 150 to 200 TCR beta chains that were cytomegalovirus-associated.

The receptor was isolated from a man aged 18 to 29 in good health and CMV-seropositive. Sequencing was performed on PBMCs. The J gene is TRBJ2-2, the V gene TRBV29-1, with D possibly TRBD1 on 6 matching bases. The CDR3 DNA is TGCAGCGCCGAGGGGACACGCCCTGTGAACACCGGGGAGCTGTTTTTT. As protein: CSAEGTRPVNTGELFF.